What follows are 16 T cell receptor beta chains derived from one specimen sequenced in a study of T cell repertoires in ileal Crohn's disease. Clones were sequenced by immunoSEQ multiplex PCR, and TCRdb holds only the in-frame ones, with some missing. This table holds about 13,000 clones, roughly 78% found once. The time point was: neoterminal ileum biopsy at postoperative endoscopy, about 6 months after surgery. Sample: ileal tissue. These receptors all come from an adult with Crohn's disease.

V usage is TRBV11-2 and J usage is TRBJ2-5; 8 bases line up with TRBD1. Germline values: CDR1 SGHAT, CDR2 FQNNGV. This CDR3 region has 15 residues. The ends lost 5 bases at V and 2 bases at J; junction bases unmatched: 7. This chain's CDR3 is CASSLGQGTQETQYF. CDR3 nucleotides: TGTGCCAGCAGCCTCGGACAGGGTACACAAGAGACCCAGTACTTC.

CDR3 in DNA: TGTGCCAGCGGTGCGGGGGGGCGGGAGACCCAGTACTTC. Translation gives CASGAGGRETQYF. This rearrangement joins TRBV6-1 to TRBJ2-5; the match to TRBD2 covers 9 bases. With V trimmed by 8 bases and J by 5 bases, 6 bases remained unmatched. This CDR3 contains 13 residues. The germline V gene has CDR1 MNHNS and CDR2 SASEGT.

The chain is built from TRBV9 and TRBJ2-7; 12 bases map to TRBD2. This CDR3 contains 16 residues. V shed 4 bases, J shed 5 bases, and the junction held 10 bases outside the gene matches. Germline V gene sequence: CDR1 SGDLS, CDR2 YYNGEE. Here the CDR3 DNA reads TGTGCCAGCAGCTCCCAGCTAGCGGGGGGGCCGGACGAGCAGTACTTC. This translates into CASSSQLAGGPDEQYF.

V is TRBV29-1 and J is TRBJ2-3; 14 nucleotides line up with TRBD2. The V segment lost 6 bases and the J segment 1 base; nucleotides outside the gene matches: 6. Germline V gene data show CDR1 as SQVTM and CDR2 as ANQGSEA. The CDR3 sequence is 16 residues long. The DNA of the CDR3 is TGCAGCGTCTCTAAGGGACTAGCGGGAGGCACAGATACGCAGTATTTT. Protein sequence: CSVSKGLAGGTDTQYF.

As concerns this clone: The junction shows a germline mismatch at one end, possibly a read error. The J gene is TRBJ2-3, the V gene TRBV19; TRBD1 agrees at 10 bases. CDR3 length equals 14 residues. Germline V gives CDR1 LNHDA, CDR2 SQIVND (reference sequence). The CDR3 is CASSLDRGLDTQYF. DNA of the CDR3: TGTGCCAGTAGTCTAGACAGGGGGCTAGATACGCAGTATTTT.

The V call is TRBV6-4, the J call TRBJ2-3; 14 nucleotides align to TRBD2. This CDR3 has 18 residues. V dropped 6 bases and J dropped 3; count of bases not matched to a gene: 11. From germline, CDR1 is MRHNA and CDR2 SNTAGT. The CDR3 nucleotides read TGTGCCAGCAGCGCCAGACTCGGGACTAGCGGGAGAACAGATACGCAGTATTTT. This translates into CASSARLGTSGRTDTQYF.

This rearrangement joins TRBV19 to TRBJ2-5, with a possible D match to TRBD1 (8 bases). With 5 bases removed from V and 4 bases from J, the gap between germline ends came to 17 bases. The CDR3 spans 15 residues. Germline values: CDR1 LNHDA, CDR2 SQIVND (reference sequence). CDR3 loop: CASSPRTGRAETQYF. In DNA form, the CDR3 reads TGTGCCAGTAGTCCCCGGACAGGGAGGGCAGAGACCCAGTACTTC.

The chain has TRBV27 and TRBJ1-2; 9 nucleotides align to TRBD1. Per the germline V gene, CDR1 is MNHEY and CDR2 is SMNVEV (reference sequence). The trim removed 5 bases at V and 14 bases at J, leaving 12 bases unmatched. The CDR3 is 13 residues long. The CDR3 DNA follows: TGTGCCAGCAGTCCCCGGACAGGGGAAGGGTTGACCTTC. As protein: CASSPRTGEGLTF.

CDR3 loop: CASSRAKGAFF. The CDR3 bases are TGCGCCAGCAGTCGGGCGAAGGGGGCTTTCTTT. This sequence joins TRBV10-1 and TRBJ1-1, with a weak D call TRBD1 (5 bases). The V gene lost 5 bases and the J gene lost 11 bases, with 12 bases spanning the gap. The germline V gene encodes CDR1 WNHNN and CDR2 SYGVQD (reference sequence). The CDR3 contains 11 residues.

The CDR3 DNA is TGTGCCAGCAGTTGGGACAGGGGGCAATACGAGCAGTACTTC. Amino acids: CASSWDRGQYEQYF. The chain recombines TRBV2 with TRBJ2-7, with 12 bases that match TRBD1. Germline V gives CDR1 SNHLY, CDR2 FYNNEI. The CDR3 length is 14 residues. The trim removed 5 bases at V and 4 bases at J, leaving 3 bases unmatched. The variable domain in full, with the rest retrieved from reference TRBV2 and TRBJ2-7, is EPEVTQTPSHQVTQMGQEVILRCVPISNHLYFYWYRQILGQKVEFLVSFYNNEISEKSEIFDDQFSVERPDGSNFTLKIRSTKLEDSAMYFCASSWDRGQYEQYFGPGTRLTVT.

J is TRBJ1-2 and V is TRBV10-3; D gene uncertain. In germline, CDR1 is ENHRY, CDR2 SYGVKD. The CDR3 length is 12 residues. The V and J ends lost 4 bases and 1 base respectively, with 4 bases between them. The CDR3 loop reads CAISAGNYGYTF. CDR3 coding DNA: TGTGCCATCAGTGCGGGTAACTATGGCTACACCTTC.

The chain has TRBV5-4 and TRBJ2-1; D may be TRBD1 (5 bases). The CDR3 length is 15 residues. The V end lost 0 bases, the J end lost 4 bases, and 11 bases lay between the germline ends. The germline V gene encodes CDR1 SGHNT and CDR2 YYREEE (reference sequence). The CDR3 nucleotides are TGTGCCAGCAGCTTGGCAGGGATCGGGTACAATGAGCAGTTCTTC. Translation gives CASSLAGIGYNEQFF.

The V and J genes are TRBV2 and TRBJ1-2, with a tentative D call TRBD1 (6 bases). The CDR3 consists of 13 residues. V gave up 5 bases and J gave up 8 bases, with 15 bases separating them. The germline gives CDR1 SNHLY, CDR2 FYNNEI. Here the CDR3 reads CASSLRDQGGYTF. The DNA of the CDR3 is TGTGCCAGCAGTCTCCGGGACCAGGGGGGCTACACCTTC.

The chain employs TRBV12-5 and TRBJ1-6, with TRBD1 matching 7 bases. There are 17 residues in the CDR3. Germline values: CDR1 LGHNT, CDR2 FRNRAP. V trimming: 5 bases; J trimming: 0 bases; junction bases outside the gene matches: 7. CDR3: CASGTAYRGSYNSPLHF. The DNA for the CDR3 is TGTGCTAGTGGTACGGCATACAGGGGCTCCTATAATTCACCCCTCCACTTT.

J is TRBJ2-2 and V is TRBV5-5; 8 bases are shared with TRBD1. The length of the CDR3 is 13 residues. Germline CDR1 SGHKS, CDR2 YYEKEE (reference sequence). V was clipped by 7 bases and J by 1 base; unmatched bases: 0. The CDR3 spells CASGTGNTGELFF. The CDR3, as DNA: TGTGCCAGCGGGACAGGGAACACCGGGGAGCTGTTTTTT.

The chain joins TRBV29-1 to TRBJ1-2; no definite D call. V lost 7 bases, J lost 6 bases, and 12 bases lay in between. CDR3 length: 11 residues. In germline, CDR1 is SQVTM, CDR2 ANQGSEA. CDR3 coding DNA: TGCAGCGGGAGAGCCGGGGATGGCTACACCTTC. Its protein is CSGRAGDGYTF.